The clone carrying this T cell receptor (beta chain) appeared a few times. Its specificity is not known. The sample comes from a study of post-analysis software for immune sequencing data. As for the study in general: Recorded subtypes: relapsing-remitting, secondary progressive, progressive-relapsing; some patients unannotated. Study-wide results and limits: In patients, TRBV5-6, TRBV5-1 and TRBV20-1 belonged to roughly 5 TRBV segments found more frequently than in controls. Among multiple sclerosis patients, normalized Chao1 diversity was significantly below that of controls.

V was shortened by 3 bases and J by 6 bases, with 12 bases between the two germline ends. CDR3 size: 14 residues. TCR beta libraries were prepared from cDNA with unique molecular identifiers. When about 0.95 to 10 million T cells were used, they gave hundreds of thousands of cDNA molecules. In TCRdb, the PCR reads were re-called with MiXCR into one record per CDR3 protein. Counted here are around 710,000 distinct CDR3 sequences, approximately 44% occurring once; the ten biggest clones make up roughly 4.4%. This receptor was taken from a girl aged 10-17 years with multiple sclerosis. V is TRBV12-3 or TRBV12-4 and J is TRBJ2-1; perhaps TRBD2 as D (6 bases). The sequencing sample was made of blood. In DNA, the CDR3 is TGTGCCAGCAGTTTTGGGGGGACGGGCAATGAGCAGTTCTTC. It is translated as CASSFGGTGNEQFF.